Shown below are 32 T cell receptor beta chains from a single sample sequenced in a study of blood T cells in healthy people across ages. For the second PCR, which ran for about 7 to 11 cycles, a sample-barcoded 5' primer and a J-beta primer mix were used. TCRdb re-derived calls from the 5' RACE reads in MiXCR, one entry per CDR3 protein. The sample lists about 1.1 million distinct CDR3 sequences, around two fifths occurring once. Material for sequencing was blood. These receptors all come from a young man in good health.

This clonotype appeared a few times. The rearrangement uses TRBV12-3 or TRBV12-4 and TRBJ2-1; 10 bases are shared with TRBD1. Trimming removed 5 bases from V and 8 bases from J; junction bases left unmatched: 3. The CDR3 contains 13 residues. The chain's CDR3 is CASSPGTGDEQFF. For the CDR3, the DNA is TGTGCCAGCAGTCCTGGGACAGGGGATGAGCAGTTCTTC.

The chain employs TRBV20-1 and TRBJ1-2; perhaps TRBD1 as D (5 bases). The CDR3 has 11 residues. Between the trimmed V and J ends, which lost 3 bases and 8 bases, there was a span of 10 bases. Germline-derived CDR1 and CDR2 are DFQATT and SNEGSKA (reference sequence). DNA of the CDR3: TGCAGTGCTAGTGGGGCGGGAGGCTACACCTTC. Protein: CSASGAGGYTF.

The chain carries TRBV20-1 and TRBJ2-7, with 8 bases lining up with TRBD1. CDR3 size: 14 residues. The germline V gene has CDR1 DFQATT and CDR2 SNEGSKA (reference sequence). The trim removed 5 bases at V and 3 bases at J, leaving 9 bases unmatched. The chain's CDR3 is CSALDRDRLYEQYF. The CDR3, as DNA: TGCAGTGCTTTGGACAGGGACCGCCTCTACGAGCAGTACTTC.

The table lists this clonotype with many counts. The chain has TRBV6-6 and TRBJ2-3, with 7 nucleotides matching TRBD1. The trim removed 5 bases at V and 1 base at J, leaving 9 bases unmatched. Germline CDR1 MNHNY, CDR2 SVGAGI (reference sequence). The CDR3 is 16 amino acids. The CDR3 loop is CASSPLNGQGTDTQYF. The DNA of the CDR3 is TGTGCCAGCAGTCCGCTAAACGGACAGGGCACAGATACGCAGTATTTT.

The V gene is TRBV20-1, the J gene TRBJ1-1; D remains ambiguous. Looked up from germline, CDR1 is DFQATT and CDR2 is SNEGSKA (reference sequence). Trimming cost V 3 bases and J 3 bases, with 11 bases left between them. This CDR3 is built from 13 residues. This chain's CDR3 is CSASYSAYTEAFF. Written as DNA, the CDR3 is TGCAGTGCTAGTTATTCTGCATACACTGAAGCTTTCTTT.

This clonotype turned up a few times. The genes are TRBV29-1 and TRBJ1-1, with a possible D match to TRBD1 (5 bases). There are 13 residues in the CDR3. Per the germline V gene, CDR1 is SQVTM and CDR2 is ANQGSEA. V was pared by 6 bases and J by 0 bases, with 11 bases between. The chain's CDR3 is CSVETVMNTEAFF. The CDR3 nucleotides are TGCAGCGTGGAGACAGTCATGAACACTGAAGCTTTCTTT.

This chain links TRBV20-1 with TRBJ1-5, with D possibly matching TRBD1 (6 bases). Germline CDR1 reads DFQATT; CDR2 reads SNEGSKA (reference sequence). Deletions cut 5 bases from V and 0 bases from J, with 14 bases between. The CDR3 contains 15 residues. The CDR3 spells CSAGGADISNQPQHF. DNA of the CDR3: TGCAGTGCTGGGGGGGCTGACATTAGCAATCAGCCCCAGCATTTT.

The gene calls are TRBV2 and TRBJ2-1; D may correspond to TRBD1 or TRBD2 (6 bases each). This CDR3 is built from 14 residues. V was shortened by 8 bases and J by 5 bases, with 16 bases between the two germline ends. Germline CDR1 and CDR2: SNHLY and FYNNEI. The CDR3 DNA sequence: TGTGCCAGCGAATGGGGGGCGACGGACAATGAGCAGTTCTTC. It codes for CASEWGATDNEQFF.

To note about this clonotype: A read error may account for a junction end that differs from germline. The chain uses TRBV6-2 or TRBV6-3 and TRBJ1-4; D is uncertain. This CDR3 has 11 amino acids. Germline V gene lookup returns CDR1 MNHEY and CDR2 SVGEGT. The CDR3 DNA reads TGCGCCAGCCGCGGGCATGAAAAACTGTTTTTT. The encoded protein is CASRGHEKLFF.

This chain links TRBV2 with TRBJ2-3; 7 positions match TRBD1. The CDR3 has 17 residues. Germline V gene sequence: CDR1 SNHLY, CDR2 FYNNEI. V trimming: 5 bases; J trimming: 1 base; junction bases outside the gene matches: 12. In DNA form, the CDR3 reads TGTGCCAGCAGTTACGAATTGGGACAGCAAGGCACAGATACGCAGTATTTT. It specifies CASSYELGQQGTDTQYF.

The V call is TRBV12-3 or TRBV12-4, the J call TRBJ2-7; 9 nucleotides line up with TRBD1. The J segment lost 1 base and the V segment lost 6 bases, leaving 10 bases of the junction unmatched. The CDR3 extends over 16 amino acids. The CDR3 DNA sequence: TGTGCCAGCAGCTTCACCAGGGACAGGGTTTCCTACGAGCAGTACTTC. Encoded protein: CASSFTRDRVSYEQYF.

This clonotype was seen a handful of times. The CDR3 region is CASSPGTAKSPLHF. In nucleotides, the CDR3 is TGTGCCAGCAGTCCCGGGACGGCCAAGTCACCCCTCCACTTT. The rearrangement uses TRBV12-3 or TRBV12-4 and TRBJ1-6; possible D gene TRBD1, 5 bases. This CDR3 is 14 amino acids long. V lost 5 bases and J lost 10, with 15 bases in between.

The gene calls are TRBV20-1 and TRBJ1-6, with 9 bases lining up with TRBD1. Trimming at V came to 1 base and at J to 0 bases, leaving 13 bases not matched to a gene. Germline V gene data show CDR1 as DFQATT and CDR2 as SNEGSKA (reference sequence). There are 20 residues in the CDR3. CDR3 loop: CSARGALGQGSPSYNSPLHF. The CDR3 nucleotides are TGCAGTGCTAGAGGCGCCCTGGGACAGGGCTCCCCCTCCTATAATTCACCCCTCCACTTT.

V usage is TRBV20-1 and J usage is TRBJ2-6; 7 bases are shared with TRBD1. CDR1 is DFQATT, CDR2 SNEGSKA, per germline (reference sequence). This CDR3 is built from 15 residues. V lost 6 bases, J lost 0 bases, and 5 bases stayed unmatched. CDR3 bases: TGCAGTGCCAGGGACAGTTTCTCTGGGGCCAACGTCCTGACTTTC. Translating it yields CSARDSFSGANVLTF.

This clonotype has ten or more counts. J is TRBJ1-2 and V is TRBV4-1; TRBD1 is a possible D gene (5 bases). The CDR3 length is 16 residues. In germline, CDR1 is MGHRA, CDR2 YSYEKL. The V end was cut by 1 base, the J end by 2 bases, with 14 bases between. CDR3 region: CASSQGRGYQNYGYTF. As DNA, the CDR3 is TGCGCCAGCAGCCAAGGAAGGGGTTATCAGAACTATGGCTACACCTTC.

This CDR3 is CASSPRAGFGNTEAFF. In DNA, the CDR3 is TGTGCCAGCAGCCCCAGGGCAGGGTTCGGCAACACTGAAGCTTTCTTT. The genes are TRBV14 and TRBJ1-1; D perhaps matches TRBD1 (5 bases). V gave up 4 bases and J gave up 2 bases, with 17 bases separating them. There are 16 residues in the CDR3. CDR1 SGHDN and CDR2 FVKESK come from the germline V gene. Complete variable domain (other parts from reference TRBV14 and TRBJ1-1): EAGVTQFPSHSVIEKGQTVTLRCDPISGHDNLYWYRRVMGKEIKFLLHFVKESKQDESGMPNNRFLAERTGGTYSTLKVQPAELEDSGVYFCASSPRAGFGNTEAFFGQGTRLTVV.

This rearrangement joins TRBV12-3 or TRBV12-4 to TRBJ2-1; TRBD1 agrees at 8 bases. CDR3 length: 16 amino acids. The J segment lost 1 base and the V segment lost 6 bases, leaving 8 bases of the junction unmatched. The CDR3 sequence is CASSPLQGASYNEQFF. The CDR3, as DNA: TGTGCCAGCAGCCCACTGCAGGGGGCGTCCTACAATGAGCAGTTCTTC.

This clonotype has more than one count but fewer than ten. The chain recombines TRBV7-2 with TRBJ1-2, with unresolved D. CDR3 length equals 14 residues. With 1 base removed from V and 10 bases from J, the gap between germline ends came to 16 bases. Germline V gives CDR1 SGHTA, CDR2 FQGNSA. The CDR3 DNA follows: TGTGCCAGCAGCTTAGATCCGCCAGGAGCGGTCTACACCTTC. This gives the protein CASSLDPPGAVYTF.

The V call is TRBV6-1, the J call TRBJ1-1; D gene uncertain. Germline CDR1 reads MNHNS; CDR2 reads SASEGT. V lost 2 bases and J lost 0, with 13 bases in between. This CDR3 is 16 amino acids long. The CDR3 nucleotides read TGTGCCAGCAGTGAAAACTCTAGGAGGGTGAACACTGAAGCTTTCTTT. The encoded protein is CASSENSRRVNTEAFF.

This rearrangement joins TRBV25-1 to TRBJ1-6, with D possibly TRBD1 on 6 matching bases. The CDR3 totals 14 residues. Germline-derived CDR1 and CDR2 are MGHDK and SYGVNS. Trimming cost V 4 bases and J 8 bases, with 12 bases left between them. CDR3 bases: TGTGCCAGCAGTGTAACAGGGCGGGATTCACCCCTCCACTTT. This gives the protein CASSVTGRDSPLHF. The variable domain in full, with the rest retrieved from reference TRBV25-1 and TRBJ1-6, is EADIYQTPRYLVIGTGKKITLECSQTMGHDKMYWYQQDPGMELHLIHYSYGVNSTEKGDLSSESTVSRIRTEHFPLTLESARPSHTSQYLCASSVTGRDSPLHFGNGTRLTVT.

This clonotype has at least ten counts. In DNA form, the CDR3 reads TGTGCCATCAGTCCAGGGACAGGGGTCTACAATGAGCAGTTCTTC. This codes for CAISPGTGVYNEQFF. The chain recombines TRBV10-3 with TRBJ2-1; 10 bases fit TRBD1. The germline V gene has CDR1 ENHRY and CDR2 SYGVKD. V dropped 5 bases and J dropped 3; count of bases not matched to a gene: 4. The CDR3 is made up of 15 amino acids.

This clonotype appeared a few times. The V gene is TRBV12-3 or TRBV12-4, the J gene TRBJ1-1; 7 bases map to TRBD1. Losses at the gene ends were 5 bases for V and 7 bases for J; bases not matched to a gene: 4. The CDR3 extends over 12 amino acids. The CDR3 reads CASSRTGDEAFF. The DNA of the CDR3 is TGTGCCAGCAGTCGAACAGGGGATGAAGCTTTCTTT.

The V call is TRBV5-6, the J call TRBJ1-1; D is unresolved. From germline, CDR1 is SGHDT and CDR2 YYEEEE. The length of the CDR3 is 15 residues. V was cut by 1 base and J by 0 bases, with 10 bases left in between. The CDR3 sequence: CASSLYTQLNTEAFF. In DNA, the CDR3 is TGTGCCAGCAGCTTGTATACACAATTGAACACTGAAGCTTTCTTT. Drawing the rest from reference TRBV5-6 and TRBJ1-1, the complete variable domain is DAGVTQSPTHLIKTRGQQVTLRCSPKSGHDTVSWYQQALGQGPQFIFQYYEEEERQRGNFPDRFSGHQFPNYSSELNVNALLLGDSALYLCASSLYTQLNTEAFFGQGTRLTVV.

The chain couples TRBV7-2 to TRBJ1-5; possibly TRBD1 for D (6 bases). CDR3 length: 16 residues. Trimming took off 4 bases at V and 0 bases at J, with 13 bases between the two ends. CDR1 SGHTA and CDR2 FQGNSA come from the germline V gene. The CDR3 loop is CASSSRGGYSNQPQHF. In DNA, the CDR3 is TGTGCCAGCAGCTCCAGGGGCGGGTATAGCAATCAGCCCCAGCATTTT.

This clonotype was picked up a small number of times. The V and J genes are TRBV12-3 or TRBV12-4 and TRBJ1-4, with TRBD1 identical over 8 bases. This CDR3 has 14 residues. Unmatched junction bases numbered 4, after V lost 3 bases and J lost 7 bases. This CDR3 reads CASSLDRVGEKLFF. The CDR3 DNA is TGTGCCAGCAGTTTGGACAGGGTGGGTGAAAAACTGTTTTTT.

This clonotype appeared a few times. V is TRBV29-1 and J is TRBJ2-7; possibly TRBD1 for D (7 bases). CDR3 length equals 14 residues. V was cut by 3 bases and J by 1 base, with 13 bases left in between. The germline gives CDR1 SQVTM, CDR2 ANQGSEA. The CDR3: CSVDRRDSSYEQYF. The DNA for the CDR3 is TGCAGCGTTGATAGGCGGGACAGTTCCTACGAGCAGTACTTC.

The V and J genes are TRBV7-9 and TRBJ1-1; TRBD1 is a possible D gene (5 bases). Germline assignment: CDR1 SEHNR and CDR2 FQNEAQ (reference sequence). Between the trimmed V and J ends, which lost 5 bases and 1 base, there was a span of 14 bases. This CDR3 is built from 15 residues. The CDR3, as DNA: TGTGCCAGCAGCATTCCGGGACGCTCGAACACTGAAGCTTTCTTT. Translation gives CASSIPGRSNTEAFF.

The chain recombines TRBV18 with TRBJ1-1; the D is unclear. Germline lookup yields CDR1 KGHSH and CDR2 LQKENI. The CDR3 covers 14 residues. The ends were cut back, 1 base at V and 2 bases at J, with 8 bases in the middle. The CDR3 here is CASSPQSYNTEAFF. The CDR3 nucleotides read TGTGCCAGCTCACCACAGAGCTACAACACTGAAGCTTTCTTT.

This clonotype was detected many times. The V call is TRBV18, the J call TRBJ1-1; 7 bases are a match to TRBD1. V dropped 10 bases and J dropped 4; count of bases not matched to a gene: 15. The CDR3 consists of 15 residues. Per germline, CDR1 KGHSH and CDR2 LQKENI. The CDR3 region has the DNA TGTGCCACCCGGATAACTGGACAGGAGGGCACTGAAGCTTTCTTT. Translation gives CATRITGQEGTEAFF. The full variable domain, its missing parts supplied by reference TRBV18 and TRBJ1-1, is NAGVMQNPRHLVRRRGQEARLRCSPMKGHSHVYWYRQLPEEGLKFMVYLQKENIIDESGMPKERFSAEFPKEGPSILRIQQVVRGDSAAYFCATRITGQEGTEAFFGQGTRLTVV.

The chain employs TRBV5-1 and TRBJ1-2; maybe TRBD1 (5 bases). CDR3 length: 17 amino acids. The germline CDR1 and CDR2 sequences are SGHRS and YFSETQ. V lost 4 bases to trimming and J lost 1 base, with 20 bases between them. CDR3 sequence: CASSETNVRTNNYGYTF. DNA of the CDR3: TGCGCCAGCAGCGAAACGAACGTAAGGACAAATAACTATGGCTACACCTTC.

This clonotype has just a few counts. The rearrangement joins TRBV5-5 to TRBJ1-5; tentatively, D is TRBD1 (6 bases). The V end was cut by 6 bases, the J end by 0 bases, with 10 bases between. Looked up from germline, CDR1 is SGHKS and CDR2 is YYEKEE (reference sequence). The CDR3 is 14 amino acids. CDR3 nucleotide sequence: TGTGCCAGCACCCCAGGGGATAGCAATCAGCCCCAGCATTTT. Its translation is CASTPGDSNQPQHF.

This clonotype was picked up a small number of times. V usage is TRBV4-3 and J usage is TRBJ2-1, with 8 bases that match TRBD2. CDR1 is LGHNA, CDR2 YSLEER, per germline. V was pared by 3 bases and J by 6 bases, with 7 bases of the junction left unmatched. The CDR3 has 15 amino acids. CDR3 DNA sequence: TGCGCCAGCAGCCAGGGACTAGAAGGTGGCAATGAGCAGTTCTTC. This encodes CASSQGLEGGNEQFF.